These T cell receptor beta chains were read from a single sample in a study of Graves' ophthalmopathy and Graves' hyperthyroidism. TCRdb redid the calling of the multiplex PCR reads with MiXCR, one entry per CDR3 protein. The sample lists 1 million to 1.3 million distinct CDR3 sequences; about 38% were seen once. Sequencing was carried out using peripheral blood or thyroid tissue (not recorded which). The receptors come from an adult man with Graves' hyperthyroidism. Both conserved end residues are part of each CDR3. Fields, in order: J gene, V gene, clone size, D gene, CDR3 protein, CDR3 DNA. A D gene is named only where the DNA matches it firmly. Size is stated for part of the rows, as once, few or many counts, or as a class when the clone is expanded.

J gene: TRBJ2-5; V gene: TRBV7-2; clone size: -; D gene: -; CDR3 protein: CASRTGTGGGLVQETQYF; CDR3 DNA: TGTGCCAGCAGGACCGGGACAGGCGGGGGACTGGTTCAAGAGACCCAGTACTTC
J gene: TRBJ1-5; V gene: TRBV2; clone size: many; D gene: -; CDR3 protein: CASTGGSRQPQHF; CDR3 DNA: TGTGCCAGCACCGGGGGTTCGCGTCAGCCCCAGCATTTT
J gene: TRBJ2-7; V gene: TRBV27; clone size: -; D gene: TRBD2; CDR3 protein: CASSTSSGDEQYF; CDR3 DNA: TGTGCCAGCAGTACCTCTAGCGGCGACGAGCAGTACTTC
J gene: TRBJ1-3; V gene: TRBV9; clone size: -; D gene: -; CDR3 protein: CASSQDIRASGNTIYF; CDR3 DNA: TGTGCCAGCAGCCAAGATATCCGCGCCTCTGGAAACACCATATATTTT
J gene: TRBJ2-3; V gene: TRBV29-1; clone size: few; D gene: -; CDR3 protein: CSIARRGDTQYF; CDR3 DNA: TGCAGCATTGCGCGTCGGGGTGATACGCAGTATTTT
J gene: TRBJ1-2; V gene: TRBV20-1; clone size: few; D gene: TRBD1; CDR3 protein: CSAPGQGLFPDYGYTF; CDR3 DNA: TGCAGTGCCCCGGGACAGGGGCTTTTCCCGGACTATGGCTACACCTTC
J gene: TRBJ2-6; V gene: TRBV7-8; clone size: -; D gene: -; CDR3 protein: CASIEGTTRFSGANVLTF; CDR3 DNA: TGTGCCAGCATCGAGGGAACCACACGCTTCTCTGGGGCCAACGTCCTGACTTTC
J gene: TRBJ2-2; V gene: TRBV5-6; clone size: many; D gene: -; CDR3 protein: CASSTLNTGELFF; CDR3 DNA: TGTGCCAGCAGCACGCTAAACACCGGGGAGCTGTTTTTT
J gene: TRBJ2-5; V gene: TRBV12-3/TRBV12-4; clone size: many; D gene: TRBD1; CDR3 protein: CASSLAGTGGETQYF; CDR3 DNA: TGTGCCAGCAGTTTAGCCGGGACAGGGGGAGAGACCCAGTACTTC
J gene: TRBJ2-5; V gene: TRBV29-1; clone size: -; D gene: -; CDR3 protein: CSVEDPGTGVETQYF; CDR3 DNA: TGCAGCGTTGAAGACCCCGGGACTGGGGTCGAGACCCAGTACTTC
J gene: TRBJ2-7; V gene: TRBV20-1; clone size: -; D gene: TRBD1; CDR3 protein: CSATIQGFSYEQYF; CDR3 DNA: TGCAGTGCTACCATACAGGGGTTCTCCTACGAGCAGTACTTC
J gene: TRBJ2-7; V gene: TRBV11-2; clone size: many; D gene: TRBD1; CDR3 protein: CASSRGTGEGEQYF; CDR3 DNA: TGTGCCAGCAGCCGAGGGACAGGGGAAGGCGAGCAGTACTTC
J gene: TRBJ2-5; V gene: TRBV20-1; clone size: -; D gene: -; CDR3 protein: CSAPIEGQETQYF; CDR3 DNA: TGCAGTGCCCCGATTGAGGGGCAAGAGACCCAGTACTTC
J gene: TRBJ1-5; V gene: TRBV7-2; clone size: -; D gene: -; CDR3 protein: CASTREQHF; CDR3 DNA: TGTGCCAGCACCCGCGAACAGCATTTT
J gene: TRBJ1-1; V gene: TRBV6-1; clone size: few; D gene: -; CDR3 protein: CASSYWGNMNTEAFF; CDR3 DNA: TGTGCCAGCAGTTACTGGGGAAACATGAACACTGAAGCTTTCTTT
J gene: TRBJ2-5; V gene: TRBV7-9; clone size: many; D gene: -; CDR3 protein: CASSLALGDQETQYF; CDR3 DNA: TGTGCCAGCAGCTTAGCGCTCGGTGACCAAGAGACCCAGTACTTC
J gene: TRBJ2-5; V gene: TRBV19; clone size: many; D gene: -; CDR3 protein: CASSIGPGAQYF; CDR3 DNA: TGTGCCAGTAGTATAGGCCCGGGGGCCCAGTACTTC
J gene: TRBJ1-5; V gene: TRBV12-3/TRBV12-4; clone size: -; D gene: -; CDR3 protein: CVSSLGGNSNQPQHF; CDR3 DNA: TGTGTCAGCAGTTTAGGGGGAAATAGCAATCAGCCCCAGCATTTT
J gene: TRBJ2-7; V gene: TRBV27; clone size: few; D gene: -; CDR3 protein: CASSFKQGAYEQYF; CDR3 DNA: TGTGCCAGCAGTTTTAAACAAGGCGCCTACGAGCAGTACTTC
J gene: TRBJ2-7; V gene: TRBV5-1; clone size: -; D gene: -; CDR3 protein: CASSSSDGSYEQYF; CDR3 DNA: TGCGCCAGCAGCTCGTCGGACGGTTCCTACGAGCAGTACTTC
J gene: TRBJ1-6; V gene: TRBV5-1; clone size: few; D gene: -; CDR3 protein: CASSLVGVGDSPLHF; CDR3 DNA: TGCGCCAGCAGCTTGGTGGGGGTAGGTGATTCACCCCTCCACTTT
J gene: TRBJ2-2; V gene: TRBV9; clone size: few; D gene: TRBD1; CDR3 protein: CASSVELQGAGELFF; CDR3 DNA: TGTGCCAGCAGCGTAGAGCTACAGGGGGCCGGGGAGCTGTTTTTT
J gene: TRBJ1-2; V gene: TRBV14; clone size: -; D gene: -; CDR3 protein: CASSQETNGHYGYTF; CDR3 DNA: TGTGCCAGCAGCCAAGAAACGAACGGACACTATGGCTACACCTTC
J gene: TRBJ1-5; V gene: TRBV6-6; clone size: few; D gene: -; CDR3 protein: CASSLSSRSYQPQHF; CDR3 DNA: TGTGCCAGCAGTTTATCGAGTAGGAGCTATCAGCCCCAGCATTTT
J gene: TRBJ1-2; V gene: TRBV29-1; clone size: many; D gene: -; CDR3 protein: CSVSFNYGYTF; CDR3 DNA: TGCAGCGTTTCGTTTAACTATGGCTACACCTTC
J gene: TRBJ2-2; V gene: TRBV10-3; clone size: many; D gene: -; CDR3 protein: CAISVEGLYTGELFF; CDR3 DNA: TGTGCCATCAGTGTGGAAGGGCTTTACACCGGGGAGCTGTTTTTT
J gene: TRBJ1-5; V gene: TRBV2; clone size: -; D gene: TRBD1; CDR3 protein: CASGRQGQAFEPQHF; CDR3 DNA: TGTGCCAGCGGACGGCAGGGACAGGCATTTGAGCCCCAGCATTTT
J gene: TRBJ2-7; V gene: TRBV25-1; clone size: -; D gene: TRBD2; CDR3 protein: CASSELGTSGSYEQYF; CDR3 DNA: TGTGCCAGCAGTGAATTGGGGACTAGCGGCTCCTACGAGCAGTACTTC
J gene: TRBJ2-7; V gene: TRBV14; clone size: -; D gene: -; CDR3 protein: CASSQVGFTYEQYF; CDR3 DNA: TGTGCCAGCAGCCAAGTTGGGTTTACCTACGAGCAGTACTTC
J gene: TRBJ2-2; V gene: TRBV12-3/TRBV12-4; clone size: many; D gene: TRBD2; CDR3 protein: CASSRGLAGELFF; CDR3 DNA: TGTGCCAGCAGCCGTGGACTAGCCGGGGAGCTGTTTTTT
J gene: TRBJ2-7; V gene: TRBV19; clone size: few; D gene: -; CDR3 protein: CASSGNLDSYEQYF; CDR3 DNA: TGTGCCAGTAGCGGGAACCTTGACTCCTACGAGCAGTACTTC
J gene: TRBJ1-3; V gene: TRBV6-5; clone size: -; D gene: TRBD1; CDR3 protein: CTSSFRDSGNTIYF; CDR3 DNA: TGTACCAGCAGTTTCCGGGACAGTGGAAACACCATATATTTT
J gene: TRBJ2-6; V gene: TRBV24-1; clone size: -; D gene: -; CDR3 protein: CATSDPGGSGANVLTF; CDR3 DNA: TGTGCCACCAGTGACCCCGGGGGCTCTGGGGCCAACGTCCTGACTTTC
J gene: TRBJ1-5; V gene: TRBV7-6; clone size: few; D gene: -; CDR3 protein: CASSMADQPQHF; CDR3 DNA: TGTGCCAGCAGCATGGCCGATCAGCCCCAGCATTTT
J gene: TRBJ1-5; V gene: TRBV29-1; clone size: -; D gene: -; CDR3 protein: CSVEGNQETQHF; CDR3 DNA: TGCAGCGTTGAAGGCAATCAAGAGACCCAGCATTTT
J gene: TRBJ2-5; V gene: TRBV12-3/TRBV12-4; clone size: many; D gene: -; CDR3 protein: CASSRLKRGEDGETQYF; CDR3 DNA: TGTGCCAGCAGTCGATTAAAGCGAGGGGAGGACGGAGAGACCCAGTACTTC
J gene: TRBJ1-6; V gene: TRBV29-1; clone size: -; D gene: TRBD1; CDR3 protein: CSAGQGSNQPLHF; CDR3 DNA: TGCAGCGCCGGACAGGGGAGCAATCAGCCCCTCCACTTT
J gene: TRBJ2-2; V gene: TRBV7-2; clone size: -; D gene: -; CDR3 protein: CASSLVAVAGGELLF; CDR3 DNA: TGTGCCAGCAGCTTAGTGGCAGTTGCGGGCGGGGAGCTGCTTTTT
J gene: TRBJ2-7; V gene: TRBV5-6; clone size: few; D gene: TRBD1; CDR3 protein: CASSSTGTGRTYEQYF; CDR3 DNA: TGTGCCAGCAGCTCGACCGGGACAGGGAGGACCTACGAGCAGTACTTC
J gene: TRBJ1-1; V gene: TRBV19; clone size: once; D gene: -; CDR3 protein: CASLPGKNTEAFF; CDR3 DNA: TGTGCCAGTTTGCCAGGGAAGAACACTGAAGCTTTCTTT
J gene: TRBJ2-7; V gene: TRBV10-3; clone size: many; D gene: -; CDR3 protein: CAIKRDSYEQYF; CDR3 DNA: TGTGCCATCAAGAGGGACTCCTACGAGCAGTACTTC
J gene: TRBJ2-7; V gene: TRBV19; clone size: -; D gene: TRBD1; CDR3 protein: CANSMIPGQGHEQYF; CDR3 DNA: TGTGCCAATAGTATGATCCCGGGACAGGGGCACGAGCAGTACTTC
J gene: TRBJ1-2; V gene: TRBV7-2; clone size: -; D gene: TRBD1; CDR3 protein: CASSLGTGGSSDYGYTF; CDR3 DNA: TGTGCCAGCAGCTTAGGGACAGGGGGCAGCTCTGACTATGGCTACACCTTC
J gene: TRBJ2-7; V gene: TRBV27; clone size: few; D gene: -; CDR3 protein: CASRESGRYEQYF; CDR3 DNA: TGTGCCAGCAGAGAGAGTGGCCGTTACGAGCAGTACTTC
J gene: TRBJ2-5; V gene: TRBV7-3; clone size: few; D gene: -; CDR3 protein: CASSWGLVGDETQYF; CDR3 DNA: TGTGCCAGCAGCTGGGGACTTGTGGGGGATGAGACCCAGTACTTC
J gene: TRBJ2-2; V gene: TRBV25-1; clone size: many; D gene: TRBD2; CDR3 protein: CASSPPPGLAGALKSGELFF; CDR3 DNA: TGTGCCAGCAGTCCCCCCCCTGGACTAGCGGGAGCCCTTAAGTCGGGGGAGCTGTTTTTT
J gene: TRBJ2-1; V gene: TRBV11-2; clone size: few; D gene: -; CDR3 protein: CASSLEDSPYNEQFF; CDR3 DNA: TGTGCCAGCAGCTTAGAGGACAGTCCCTACAATGAGCAGTTCTTC
J gene: TRBJ2-2; V gene: TRBV5-4; clone size: few; D gene: TRBD2; CDR3 protein: CASSGLAGGPKPGELFF; CDR3 DNA: TGTGCCAGCAGCGGTCTAGCGGGGGGGCCTAAACCCGGGGAGCTGTTTTTT
J gene: TRBJ1-6; V gene: TRBV9; clone size: -; D gene: TRBD1; CDR3 protein: CASSYRGIFYSPLHF; CDR3 DNA: TGTGCCAGCAGTTACAGGGGCATTTTCTACTCACCCCTCCACTTT
J gene: TRBJ1-1; V gene: TRBV2; clone size: -; D gene: -; CDR3 protein: CASSGTGDTFNTEAFF; CDR3 DNA: TGTGCCAGCAGCGGAACCGGCGACACATTTAACACTGAAGCTTTCTTT
J gene: TRBJ2-7; V gene: TRBV14; clone size: many; D gene: -; CDR3 protein: CASSQVIAGSYEQYF; CDR3 DNA: TGTGCCAGCAGCCAAGTTATCGCAGGTTCCTACGAGCAGTACTTC
J gene: TRBJ1-1; V gene: TRBV5-1; clone size: -; D gene: TRBD1; CDR3 protein: CASTPTTGVNTEAFF; CDR3 DNA: TGTGCCAGCACCCCGACGACAGGGGTGAACACTGAAGCTTTCTTT
J gene: TRBJ2-2; V gene: TRBV9; clone size: -; D gene: TRBD1; CDR3 protein: CASSPRGTSTGELFF; CDR3 DNA: TGTGCCAGCAGCCCCAGGGGGACAAGTACCGGGGAGCTGTTTTTT
J gene: TRBJ2-7; V gene: TRBV5-6; clone size: few; D gene: -; CDR3 protein: CASSPPWGAYEQYF; CDR3 DNA: TGTGCCAGCAGCCCTCCGTGGGGGGCCTACGAGCAGTACTTC
J gene: TRBJ1-6; V gene: TRBV2; clone size: many; D gene: -; CDR3 protein: CASRLMSSPLHF; CDR3 DNA: TGTGCCAGCCGGTTGATGAGTTCACCCCTCCACTTT
J gene: TRBJ2-5; V gene: TRBV29-1; clone size: few; D gene: -; CDR3 protein: CSVASRSGGVLETQYF; CDR3 DNA: TGCAGCGTTGCATCACGTTCAGGGGGGGTGTTAGAGACCCAGTACTTC
J gene: TRBJ1-1; V gene: TRBV11-2; clone size: once; D gene: -; CDR3 protein: CASSSLILVAEAFF; CDR3 DNA: TGTGCCAGCAGTTCCTTAATTTTGGTGGCTGAAGCTTTCTTT
J gene: TRBJ1-4; V gene: TRBV27; clone size: -; D gene: TRBD1; CDR3 protein: CASSGDRVEKLFF; CDR3 DNA: TGTGCCAGCAGTGGTGACAGGGTCGAAAAACTGTTTTTT
J gene: TRBJ2-7; V gene: TRBV7-9; clone size: many; D gene: -; CDR3 protein: CASSLQNAYEQYF; CDR3 DNA: TGTGCCAGCAGCTTGCAGAACGCCTACGAGCAGTACTTC
J gene: TRBJ1-6; V gene: TRBV2; clone size: many; D gene: -; CDR3 protein: CARSDSTNSPLHF; CDR3 DNA: TGTGCCAGAAGTGACAGTACTAATTCACCCCTCCACTTT